Here is one T cell receptor beta chain with its context. CDR1 and CDR2 from the germline V gene are MNHNY and SVGAGI (reference sequence). The length of the CDR3 is 13 residues. The V end lost 5 bases, the J end lost 5 bases, and 10 bases lay between the germline ends. This sample is drawn from a study of cytomegalovirus exposure and HLA in healthy donors. PCR used 60 Vbeta primers and 13 Jbeta primers. Data came from immunoSEQ multiplex PCR; TCRdb stores just in-frame clones and leaves some out. The sample data list 75,000 to 95,000 clones. The sequenced sample was PBMCs. The chain has TRBV6-6 and TRBJ2-1; D not resolved. The receptor was derived from a woman aged 60-75 years in good health and CMV-seronegative. The CDR3 loop reads CASSPNPNNEQFF. In DNA form, the CDR3 reads TGTGCCAGCAGTCCAAACCCTAACAATGAGCAGTTCTTC.